These T cell receptor beta chains were read from a single sample in a study of blood T cell repertoires in COVID-19. The assay was immunoSEQ multiplex PCR, and TCRdb's table has in-frame clones only and misses some. The table shows a few hundred thousand clones, with approximately 86% occurring only once. Sequencing was performed on peripheral blood. The receptors were gathered from a man younger than 35 with active or convalescent COVID-19. Each CDR3 is given with its conserved first and last residue. D genes are given only for firm matches. Clone size is not always given. Where it is, it says once, few, many or a class for expanded clones.

D gene	V gene	J gene	clone size	CDR3 protein	CDR3 DNA
NA	TRBV3-1/TRBV3-2	TRBJ1-1	few	CASSDTLNTEAFF	TGTGCCAGCAGCGACACGTTGAACACTGAAGCTTTCTTT
NA	TRBV4-1	TRBJ1-5	NA	CASSQVPGYSNQPQHF	TGCGCCAGCAGCCAAGTCCCAGGGTATAGCAATCAGCCCCAGCATTTT
NA	TRBV14	TRBJ2-6	NA	CASSQGGHLSSGANVLTF	TGTGCCAGCAGCCAAGGGGGCCATTTATCATCTGGGGCCAACGTCCTGACTTTC
NA	TRBV20-1	TRBJ1-1	NA	CSARGLQTHF	TGCAGTGCTAGAGGTCTACAGACCCATTTC
TRBD2	TRBV3-1/TRBV3-2	TRBJ2-7	NA	CASSQDGPGTSGRIGDEQYF	TGTGCCAGCAGCCAAGATGGGCCCGGGACTAGCGGGAGGATCGGCGACGAGCAGTACTTC
NA	TRBV11-2	TRBJ1-2	NA	CASRLQGPGYTF	TGTGCCAGTAGACTACAGGGACCTGGCTACACCTTC
TRBD1	TRBV28	TRBJ2-7	NA	CASSPTRTGSYEQYF	TGTGCCAGCAGCCCAACGAGGACAGGCTCCTACGAGCAGTACTTC
TRBD1	TRBV10-2	TRBJ1-1	NA	CASSQTGITEAFF	TGCGCCAGCAGCCAGACAGGGATCACTGAAGCTTTCTTT
NA	TRBV12-3/TRBV12-4	TRBJ1-4	NA	CASSPRQNEKLFF	TGTGCCAGCAGTCCCCGACAGAATGAAAAACTGTTTTTT
NA	TRBV6-5	TRBJ1-5	few	CASSTTSSNQPQHF	TGTGCCAGCAGTACGACTTCTAGCAATCAGCCCCAGCATTTT
TRBD1	TRBV6-5	TRBJ1-6	NA	CASRMTGLNSPLHF	TGTGCCAGCAGGATGACAGGGCTCAATTCACCCCTCCACTTT
TRBD1	TRBV10-3	TRBJ1-1	NA	CAISGIGGDTEAFF	TGTGCCATCAGTGGGATAGGGGGCGACACTGAAGCTTTCTTT
TRBD1	TRBV5-1	TRBJ1-6	NA	CASSLYGQGNSPLHF	TGCGCCAGCAGCCTATATGGACAGGGGAATTCACCCCTCCACTTT
NA	TRBV6-5	TRBJ1-3	NA	CASSYADRSSGNTIYF	TGTGCCAGCAGTTACGCAGACAGGAGCTCTGGAAACACCATATATTTT
TRBD2	TRBV7-9	TRBJ2-2	NA	CASSLGAGGTITGELFF	TGTGCCAGCAGCTTAGGCGCGGGGGGAACAATCACCGGGGAGCTGTTTTTT
TRBD1	TRBV3-1/TRBV3-2	TRBJ2-1	NA	CASKQPTGTGANLSYNEQFF	TGTGCCAGCAAACAGCCGACCGGGACAGGGGCTAACCTCTCCTACAATGAGCAGTTCTTC
TRBD1	TRBV5-1	TRBJ1-1	once	CASSLATTGVNTEAFF	TGCGCCAGCAGCTTGGCCACGACAGGGGTGAACACTGAAGCTTTCTTT
TRBD2	TRBV3-1/TRBV3-2	TRBJ2-1	NA	CASSRTSGANNEQFF	TGTGCCAGCAGCCGGACTAGCGGAGCGAACAATGAGCAGTTCTTC
NA	TRBV5-1	TRBJ1-1	NA	CASSLLRRSGTEAFF	TGCGCCAGCAGCTTGTTGAGGCGTTCGGGGACTGAAGCTTTCTTT
NA	TRBV5-1	TRBJ2-7	NA	CASSFRESVGYEQYF	TGCGCCAGCAGCTTCAGGGAATCAGTAGGCTACGAGCAGTACTTC
NA	TRBV5-6	TRBJ1-1	NA	CASSFLVNTEAFF	TGTGCCAGCAGCTTCTTAGTGAACACTGAAGCTTTCTTT
NA	TRBV10-3	TRBJ2-1	NA	CAIRGVATKNNNEQFF	TGTGCCATCAGAGGGGTAGCCACTAAAAATAACAATGAGCAGTTCTTC
NA	TRBV5-4	TRBJ1-6	NA	CASSLDWDRRVSPLHF	TGTGCCAGCAGCTTGGATTGGGACCGGAGGGTTTCACCCCTCCACTTT
NA	TRBV5-1	TRBJ2-6	NA	CASSPGAQGYGANVLTF	TGCGCCAGCAGCCCGGGGGCACAGGGGTATGGGGCCAACGTCCTGACTTTC
TRBD1	TRBV5-4	TRBJ2-7	NA	CASSLLSGQGNEQYF	TGTGCCAGCAGCTTGTTATCCGGACAGGGGAACGAGCAGTACTTC
NA	TRBV21-1	TRBJ1-1	once	CASVQPGTYTEAFF	TGTGCCAGCGTCCAACCGGGAACGTACACTGAAGCTTTCTTT
TRBD1	TRBV2	TRBJ1-1	NA	CASSLTGGTEAFF	TGTGCCAGCAGTCTAACAGGGGGCACTGAAGCTTTCTTT
TRBD2	TRBV19	TRBJ2-1	NA	CASSSGGRYNEQFF	TGTGCCAGTAGTAGCGGGGGGCGCTACAATGAGCAGTTCTTC
NA	TRBV15	TRBJ1-4	NA	CATVGRQGSNEKLFF	TGTGCCACGGTGGGCAGGCAGGGGAGTAATGAAAAACTGTTTTTT
TRBD1	TRBV19	TRBJ1-2	NA	CASSTPGTGSGYTF	TGTGCCAGTAGTACGCCCGGGACAGGGTCTGGCTACACCTTC
NA	TRBV28	TRBJ2-1	once	CASTKFGRLQGYIDNEQFF	TGTGCCAGCACTAAGTTTGGGAGATTACAGGGATACATCGACAATGAGCAGTTCTTC
NA	TRBV10-3	TRBJ1-5	NA	CAISEGGVGQPQHF	TGTGCCATCAGTGAGGGTGGAGTGGGTCAGCCCCAGCATTTT
NA	TRBV4-3	TRBJ2-7	NA	CASSHTADYEQYF	TGCGCCAGCAGCCACACAGCAGACTACGAGCAGTACTTC
NA	TRBV28	TRBJ2-7	once	CASSQGRLTYEQYF	TGTGCCAGCAGTCAGGGGCGCTTAACCTACGAGCAGTACTTC
NA	TRBV15	TRBJ1-3	NA	CATSRVKSGNTIYF	TGTGCCACCAGCAGAGTAAAATCTGGAAACACCATATATTTT